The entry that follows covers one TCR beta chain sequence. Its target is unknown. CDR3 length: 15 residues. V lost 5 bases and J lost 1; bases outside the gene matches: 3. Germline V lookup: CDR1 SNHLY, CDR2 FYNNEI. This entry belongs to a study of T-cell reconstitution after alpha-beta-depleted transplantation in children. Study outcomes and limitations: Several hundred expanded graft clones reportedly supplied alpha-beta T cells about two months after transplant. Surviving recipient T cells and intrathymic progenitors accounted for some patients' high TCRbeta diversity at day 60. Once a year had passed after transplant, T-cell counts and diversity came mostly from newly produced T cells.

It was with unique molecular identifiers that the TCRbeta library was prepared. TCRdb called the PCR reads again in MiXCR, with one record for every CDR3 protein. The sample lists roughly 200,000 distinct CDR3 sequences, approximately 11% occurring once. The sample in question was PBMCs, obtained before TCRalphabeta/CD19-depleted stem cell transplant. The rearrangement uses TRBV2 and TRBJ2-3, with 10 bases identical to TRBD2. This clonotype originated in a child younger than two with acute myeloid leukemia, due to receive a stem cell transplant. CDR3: CASSPGTSGTDTQYF. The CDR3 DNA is TGTGCCAGCAGTCCGGGGACTAGCGGCACAGATACGCAGTATTTT. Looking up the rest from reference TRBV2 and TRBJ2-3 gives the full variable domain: EPEVTQTPSHQVTQMGQEVILRCVPISNHLYFYWYRQILGQKVEFLVSFYNNEISEKSEIFDDQFSVERPDGSNFTLKIRSTKLEDSAMYFCASSPGTSGTDTQYFGPGTRLTVL.